These T cell receptor beta chains were read from a single sample in a study of post-analysis software for immune sequencing data. TCRdb redid the calling of the PCR reads with MiXCR, one entry per CDR3 protein. The top ten hold roughly 1.8% of the sample, which has fewer than 700,000 distinct CDR3 sequences, 44% seen once. Sequencing was carried out using blood. These receptors all stem from a girl aged 10 to 17 with multiple sclerosis. Both conserved end residues are part of each CDR3. Fields, in order: V gene, clone size, D gene, J gene, CDR3 DNA, CDR3 protein. A D gene is named only where the DNA matches it firmly. For some rows the clone size is stated as once, few or many, or as a class when expanded; others skip it.

>TRBV7-2|NA|NA|TRBJ1-2
TGTGCCAGCAGCTTGGGGATAGGGAGTAACTATGGCTACACCTTC
CASSLGIGSNYGYTF
>TRBV6-1|NA|NA|TRBJ1-1
TGTGCCAGCAGTTATTCACAGAAAAGGGGCACTGAAGCTTTCTTT
CASSYSQKRGTEAFF
>TRBV6-5|few|NA|TRBJ2-7
TGTGCCGTCCTCCAGGGCAGCGAACGGGGATACGAGCAGTACTTC
CAVLQGSERGYEQYF
>TRBV20-1|NA|NA|TRBJ2-1
TGCAGTGCTCCCGGGCCTCGCAGTGAGCAGTTCTTC
CSAPGPRSEQFF
>TRBV12-3/TRBV12-4|NA|TRBD2|TRBJ2-7
TGTCCCAGCAGTCCCCGGACTAGACCTTACGAGCAGTACTTC
CPSSPRTRPYEQYF
>TRBV20-1|NA|TRBD1|TRBJ1-5
TGCAGTGCTAGAGATGGACAGGGCGGACAGCCCCAGCATTTT
CSARDGQGGQPQHF
>TRBV7-2|NA|TRBD1|TRBJ2-5
TGTGCCAGCAGCAAGGGACAGGGGGCGCAGGAGACCCAGTACTTC
CASSKGQGAQETQYF
>TRBV5-6|few|TRBD1|TRBJ2-3
TGTGCCAGCAGCACTACAGGGGATTACAGCACAGATACGCAGTATTTT
CASSTTGDYSTDTQYF
>TRBV12-3/TRBV12-4|NA|NA|TRBJ2-1
TGTGCCAGCAGTGCCCAACCTAGCGAGAGGTCCTACAATGAGCAGTTCTTC
CASSAQPSERSYNEQFF
>TRBV12-3/TRBV12-4|NA|NA|TRBJ2-3
TGTGCCAGCAGTCCACTCTCGGGTACGCAGTATTTT
CASSPLSGTQYF
>TRBV12-3/TRBV12-4|NA|TRBD1|TRBJ1-1
TGTGCCAGCAGTCTTCAAACAGGGGCCACTGAAGCTTTCTTT
CASSLQTGATEAFF
>TRBV5-1|NA|NA|TRBJ1-2
TGCGCCAGCAGCCCGGGAGGCAGTAACTATGGCTACACCTTC
CASSPGGSNYGYTF
>TRBV7-3|few|NA|TRBJ2-3
TGTGCCAGCAGCTTAAGCCCCTTTGACACAGATACGCAGTATTTT
CASSLSPFDTDTQYF
>TRBV3-1|NA|NA|TRBJ1-5
TGTGCCAGCAGCCAAGGTCGGGGGCTAAGTCAGCCCCAGCATTTT
CASSQGRGLSQPQHF
>TRBV7-9|NA|NA|TRBJ2-7
TGTGCCGGCACCCGCCCTCAGGGGGGTAACTACGAGCAGTACTTC
CAGTRPQGGNYEQYF
>TRBV12-3/TRBV12-4|NA|TRBD1|TRBJ1-2
TGTGCCAGCAGCCTACAGGGGCCGGTCTATGGCTACACCTTC
CASSLQGPVYGYTF
>TRBV6-5|NA|TRBD2|TRBJ2-3
TGTGCCAGCAGTTACGCGATCCGGGACTACTCCGTCTCTAGCACAGATACGCAGTATTTT
CASSYAIRDYSVSSTDTQYF
>TRBV3-1|NA|NA|TRBJ1-1
TGTGCCAGCAGCCAAGCCCGAAAAGCTTTCTTT
CASSQARKAFF
>TRBV6-5|few|TRBD1|TRBJ1-2
TGTGCCAGCAGTTATGGCCAGGGGGGGAATGGCTACACCTTC
CASSYGQGGNGYTF
>TRBV6-5|NA|NA|TRBJ2-1
TGTGCCAGCAGTTACTCGAGGGATAGCTCCTACAATGAGCAGTTCTTC
CASSYSRDSSYNEQFF
>TRBV20-1|NA|NA|TRBJ1-5
TGCAGTGCTAGAGAGGGACATAGCAATCAGCCCCAGCATTTT
CSAREGHSNQPQHF
>TRBV6-1|NA|TRBD2|TRBJ2-1
TGTGCCAGCAGTCAGACTAGCGGGAGATTATTGATAGCGTACAATGAGCAGTTCTTC
CASSQTSGRLLIAYNEQFF
>TRBV30|NA|TRBD1|TRBJ2-6
TGTGCCTGGAGTGCCACGACAGGGTCCGGGGCCAACGTCCTGACTTTC
CAWSATTGSGANVLTF
>TRBV5-1|NA|TRBD2|TRBJ2-5
TGCGCCAGCAGCTTGGGGACTAGAAAAGGAGAGACCCAGTACTTC
CASSLGTRKGETQYF
>TRBV12-3/TRBV12-4|few|NA|TRBJ2-1
TGTGCCAGCAGGGAACTTAGAGAGCAGTTCTTC
CASRELREQFF
>TRBV20-1|NA|TRBD1|TRBJ1-5
TGCAGTGCTAGAAACAGGGGGGGCCAGCCCCAGCATTTT
CSARNRGGQPQHF
>TRBV6-1|NA|TRBD1|TRBJ1-2
TGTGCCAGCAGTGAAGCGGGACAGAACTATGGCTACACCTTC
CASSEAGQNYGYTF
>TRBV6-5|NA|NA|TRBJ1-6
TGTGCCAGCAGTTACTCGAGGAATAATTCACCCCTCCACTTT
CASSYSRNNSPLHF
>TRBV5-6|few|NA|TRBJ2-7
TGTGCCAGCAGCTTGCGGTTATACGAGCAGTACTTC
CASSLRLYEQYF
>TRBV24-1|few|NA|TRBJ2-5
TGTGCCGCCAGTGATCCCCAAGAGACCCAGTACTTC
CAASDPQETQYF